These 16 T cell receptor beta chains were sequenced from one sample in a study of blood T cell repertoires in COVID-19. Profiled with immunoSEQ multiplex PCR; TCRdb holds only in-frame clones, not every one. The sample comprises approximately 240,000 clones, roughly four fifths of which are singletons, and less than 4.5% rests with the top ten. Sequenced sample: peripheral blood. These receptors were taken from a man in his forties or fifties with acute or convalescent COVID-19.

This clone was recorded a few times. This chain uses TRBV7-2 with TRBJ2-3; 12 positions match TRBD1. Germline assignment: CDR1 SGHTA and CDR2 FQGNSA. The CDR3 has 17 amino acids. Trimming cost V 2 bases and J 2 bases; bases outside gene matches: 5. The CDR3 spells CASSLRGTGGFTDTQYF. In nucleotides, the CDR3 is TGTGCCAGCAGCTTAAGGGGGACAGGGGGCTTCACAGATACGCAGTATTTT.

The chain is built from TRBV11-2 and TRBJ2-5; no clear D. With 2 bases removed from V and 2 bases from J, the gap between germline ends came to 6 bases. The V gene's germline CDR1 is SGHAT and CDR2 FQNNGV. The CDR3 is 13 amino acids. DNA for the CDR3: TGTGCCAGCAGCTTATCCCGGCAAGAGACCCAGTACTTC. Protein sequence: CASSLSRQETQYF.

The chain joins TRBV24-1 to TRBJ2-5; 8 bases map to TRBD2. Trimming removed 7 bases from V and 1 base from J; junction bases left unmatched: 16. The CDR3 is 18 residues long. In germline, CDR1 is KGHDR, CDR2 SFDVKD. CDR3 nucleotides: TGTGCCACCAGCGGGGGGGTAGAAGCGGCCCGAACCCAAGAGACCCAGTACTTC. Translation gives CATSGGVEAARTQETQYF.

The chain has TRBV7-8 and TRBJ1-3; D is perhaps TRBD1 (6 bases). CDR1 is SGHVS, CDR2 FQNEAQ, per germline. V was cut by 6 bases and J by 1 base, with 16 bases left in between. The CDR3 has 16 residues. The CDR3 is CASRMGALGSGNTIYF. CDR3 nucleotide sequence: TGTGCCAGCAGGATGGGGGCTCTGGGTTCTGGAAACACCATATATTTT. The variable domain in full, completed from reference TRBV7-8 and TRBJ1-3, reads GAGVSQSPRYKVAKRGQDVALRCDPISGHVSLFWYQQALGQGPEFLTYFQNEAQLDKSGLPSDRFFAERPEGSVSTLKIQRTQQEDSAVYLCASRMGALGSGNTIYFGEGSWLTVV.

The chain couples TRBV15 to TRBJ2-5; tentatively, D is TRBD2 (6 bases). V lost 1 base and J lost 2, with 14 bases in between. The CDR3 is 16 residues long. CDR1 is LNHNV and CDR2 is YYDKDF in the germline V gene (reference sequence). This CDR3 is CATSRGSTSYQETQYF. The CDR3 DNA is TGTGCCACCAGCAGAGGGTCCACTAGCTATCAAGAGACCCAGTACTTC.

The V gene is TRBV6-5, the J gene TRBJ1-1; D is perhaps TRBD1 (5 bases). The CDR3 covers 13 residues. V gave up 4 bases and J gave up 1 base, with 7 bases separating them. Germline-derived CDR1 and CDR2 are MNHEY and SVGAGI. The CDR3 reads CASSFGGNTEAFF. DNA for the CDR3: TGTGCCAGCAGTTTCGGGGGGAACACTGAAGCTTTCTTT.

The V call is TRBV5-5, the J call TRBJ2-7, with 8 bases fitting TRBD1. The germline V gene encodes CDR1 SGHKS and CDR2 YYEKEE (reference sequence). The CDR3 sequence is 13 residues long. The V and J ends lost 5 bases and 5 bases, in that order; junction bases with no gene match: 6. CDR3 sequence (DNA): TGTGCCAGCAGACCGACAGGGGTCGACGAGCAGTACTTC. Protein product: CASRPTGVDEQYF.

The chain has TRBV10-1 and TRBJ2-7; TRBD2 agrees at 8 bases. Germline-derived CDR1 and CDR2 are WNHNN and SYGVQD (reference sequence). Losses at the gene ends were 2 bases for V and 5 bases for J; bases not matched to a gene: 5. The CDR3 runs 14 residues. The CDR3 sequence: CASSEGGLGNEQYF. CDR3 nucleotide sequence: TGCGCCAGCAGTGAGGGGGGACTAGGGAACGAGCAGTACTTC.

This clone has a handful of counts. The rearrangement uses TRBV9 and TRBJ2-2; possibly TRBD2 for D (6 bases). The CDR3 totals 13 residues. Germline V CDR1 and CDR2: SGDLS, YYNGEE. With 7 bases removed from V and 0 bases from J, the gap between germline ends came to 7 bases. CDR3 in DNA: TGTGCCAGCCGGGGGTCGAACACCGGGGAGCTGTTTTTT. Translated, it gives CASRGSNTGELFF.

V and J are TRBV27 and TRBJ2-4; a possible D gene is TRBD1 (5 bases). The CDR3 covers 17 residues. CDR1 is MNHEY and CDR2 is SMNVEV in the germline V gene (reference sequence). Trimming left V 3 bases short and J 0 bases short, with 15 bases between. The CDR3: CASSFMQGSLAKNIQYF. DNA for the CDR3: TGTGCCAGCAGTTTCATGCAGGGATCCTTAGCCAAAAACATTCAGTACTTC.

CDR3 DNA sequence: TGTGCCAGCAGTGTTCAACGGGGAAACACTGAAGCTTTCTTT. The encoded protein is CASSVQRGNTEAFF. The J gene is TRBJ1-1, the V gene TRBV2; no clear D gene. V gave up 4 bases and J gave up 2 bases, with 11 bases separating them. This CDR3 has 14 residues. Germline lookup yields CDR1 SNHLY and CDR2 FYNNEI.

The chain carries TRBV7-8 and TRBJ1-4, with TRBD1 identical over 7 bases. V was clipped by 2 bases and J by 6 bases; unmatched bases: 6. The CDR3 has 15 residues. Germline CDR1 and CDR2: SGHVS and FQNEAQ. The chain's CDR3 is CASSLFIQGYEKLFF. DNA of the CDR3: TGTGCCAGCAGCTTATTCATACAGGGGTATGAAAAACTGTTTTTT.

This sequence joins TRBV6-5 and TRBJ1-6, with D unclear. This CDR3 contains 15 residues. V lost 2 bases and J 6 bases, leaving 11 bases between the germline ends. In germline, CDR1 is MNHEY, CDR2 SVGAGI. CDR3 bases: TGTGCCAGCAGTTACACAAGAAAACCTAATTCACCCCTCCACTTT. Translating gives CASSYTRKPNSPLHF.

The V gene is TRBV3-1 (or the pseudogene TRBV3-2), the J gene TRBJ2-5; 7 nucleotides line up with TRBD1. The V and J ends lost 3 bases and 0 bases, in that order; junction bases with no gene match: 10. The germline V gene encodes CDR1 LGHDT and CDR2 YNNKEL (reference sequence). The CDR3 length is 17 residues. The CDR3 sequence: CASSHGQVGWYQETQYF. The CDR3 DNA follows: TGTGCCAGCAGCCACGGACAGGTTGGGTGGTACCAAGAGACCCAGTACTTC.

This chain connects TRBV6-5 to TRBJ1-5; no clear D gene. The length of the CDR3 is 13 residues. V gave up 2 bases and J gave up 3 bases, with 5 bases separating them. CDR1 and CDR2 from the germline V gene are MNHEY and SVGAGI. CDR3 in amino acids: CASSYDNNQPQHF. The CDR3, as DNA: TGTGCCAGCAGTTACGACAACAATCAGCCCCAGCATTTT.

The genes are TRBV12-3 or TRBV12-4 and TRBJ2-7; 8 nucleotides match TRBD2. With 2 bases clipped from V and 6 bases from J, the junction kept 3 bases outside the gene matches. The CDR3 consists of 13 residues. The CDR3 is CASSLQRESEQYF. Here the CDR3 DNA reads TGTGCCAGCAGTTTACAGCGGGAGTCCGAGCAGTACTTC.